The 26 T cell receptor beta chains below come from one sample, sequenced in a study of T cells in Graves' hyperthyroidism and ophthalmopathy (dated by TCRdb to between 2019 and 2020). To prepare the library, multiplex PCR was applied. This sample was sequenced with an Illumina HiSeq 2000. The TCR beta CDR3 regions were amplified from the RNA transcripts. The first round of RT-PCR for the TCR CDR3 was performed with the HTBI primer set and the Qiagen OneStep RT-PCR kit. Using fastp trimming at Q25 and MiXCR clonotype assembly, TCRdb reanalyzed the public sequencing data and kept in-frame beta chains. Each entry is one CDR3 protein sequence, shown with its most common DNA and genes. Present in this sample are about 420,000 distinct CDR3 sequences, 15% to 18% of which were seen just once. The ten most abundant clones make up roughly an eighth of the sample. The sample taken for sequencing was blood. These receptors came from a woman aged 18 to 35 with Graves' hyperthyroidism.

This clonotype was seen a handful of times. The V gene is TRBV5-5, the J gene TRBJ1-2; D is uncertain. Germline V gene lookup returns CDR1 SGHKS and CDR2 YYEKEE (reference sequence). V dropped 2 bases and J dropped 8 bases, with 10 bases sitting between them. The CDR3 contains 12 residues. The CDR3 nucleotides read TGTGCCAGCAGCTTAGGCGGCTGGGGCTACACCTTC. It specifies CASSLGGWGYTF.

Ten or more counts support this clonotype. The chain combines TRBV5-1 with TRBJ2-4, with TRBD1 as a possible D gene (7 bases). This CDR3 has 17 amino acids. Trimming stripped 0 bases from V and 0 bases from J, with 13 bases between. Germline V gives CDR1 SGHRS, CDR2 YFSETQ. The CDR3: CASSLAGGGPAKNIQYF. The CDR3 DNA sequence: TGCGCCAGCAGCTTGGCCGGAGGGGGCCCAGCCAAAAACATTCAGTACTTC. The full variable domain, with the rest looked up from reference TRBV5-1 and TRBJ2-4, is KAGVTQTPRYLIKTRGQQVTLSCSPISGHRSVSWYQQTPGQGLQFLFEYFSETQRNKGNFPGRFSGRQFSNSRSEMNVSTLELGDSALYLCASSLAGGGPAKNIQYFGAGTRLSVL.

The rearrangement links TRBV6-1 to TRBJ2-1; 9 positions agree with TRBD2. The germline gives CDR1 MNHNS, CDR2 SASEGT. The CDR3 is made up of 14 amino acids. The V gene end was trimmed by 8 bases and the J gene end by 8 bases; junction bases not matched to a gene: 10. The CDR3 DNA sequence: TGTGCCAGCGCGGCGGGCGGGGGGGGGGATGAGCAGTTCTTC. Translating it yields CASAAGGGGDEQFF.

This rearrangement joins TRBV7-8 to TRBJ1-3; 10 nucleotides align to TRBD1. The CDR3 loop spans 22 amino acids. V lost 6 bases, J lost 0 bases, and 23 bases stayed unmatched. The V gene's germline CDR1 is SGHVS and CDR2 FQNEAQ. CDR3 protein: CASRLSRRAGDRGESSGNTIYF. CDR3 bases: TGTGCCAGCAGGTTAAGTCGTCGAGCTGGGGACAGGGGAGAGAGCTCTGGAAACACCATATATTTT.

This clonotype has ten or more counts. The chain joins TRBV6-6 to TRBJ2-7; tentatively, D is TRBD2 (5 bases). The germline V and J ends were trimmed by 2 bases and 2 bases, with 22 bases remaining between them. The CDR3 runs 18 residues. Germline CDR1 reads MNHNY; CDR2 reads SVGAGI (reference sequence). CDR3 in DNA: TGTGCCAGCAGTTACCAATCTCCGTTCGGGGTATACCCCTACGAGCAGTACTTC. Its protein product is CASSYQSPFGVYPYEQYF.

The chain combines TRBV14 with TRBJ2-2; D gene unclear. Trimming took 0 bases from V and 6 from J, leaving 8 bases between them. This CDR3 contains 14 residues. Per the germline V gene, CDR1 is SGHDN and CDR2 is FVKESK. The CDR3 DNA is TGTGCCAGCAGCCAAGAGGAGCGTCCCGGGGAGCTGTTTTTT. Amino acid sequence: CASSQEERPGELFF. The variable domain in full, completed from reference TRBV14 and TRBJ2-2, reads EAGVTQFPSHSVIEKGQTVTLRCDPISGHDNLYWYRRVMGKEIKFLLHFVKESKQDESGMPNNRFLAERTGGTYSTLKVQPAELEDSGVYFCASSQEERPGELFFGEGSRLTVL.

The V call is TRBV5-5, the J call TRBJ2-3, with D tentatively TRBD1 (5 bases). CDR3 length: 13 amino acids. Germline V gene lookup returns CDR1 SGHKS and CDR2 YYEKEE (reference sequence). V gave up 0 bases and J gave up 9 bases, with 11 bases separating them. The CDR3 region is CASSLDGSGTQYF. The CDR3 coding sequence is TGTGCCAGCAGCTTGGACGGGTCAGGGACGCAGTATTTT.

A note on this clonotype: This may be a read error: a much more frequent sequence differs by one nucleotide. The V call is TRBV25-1, the J call TRBJ2-7, with TRBD1 matching 9 bases. CDR3 size: 16 residues. Germline values: CDR1 MGHDK, CDR2 SYGVNS. CDR3 sequence: CASSASGTGLSYGQYF. CDR3 coding DNA: TGTGCCAGCAGTGCCTCCGGGACAGGGCTCTCCTACGGGCAGTACTTC.

There are many counts of this clonotype. V is TRBV11-2 and J is TRBJ2-7, with TRBD1 matching over 8 bases. Germline CDR1 and CDR2: SGHAT and FQNNGV. Losses at the gene ends were 1 base for V and 9 bases for J; bases not matched to a gene: 11. CDR3 length: 15 amino acids. The chain's CDR3 is CASSLASQTGVRQYF. The CDR3 DNA follows: TGTGCCAGCAGCTTAGCCAGTCAGACAGGGGTTCGGCAGTACTTC.

The J gene is TRBJ2-1, the V gene TRBV7-8; TRBD2 matches 8 bases. V gave up 4 bases and J gave up 4 bases; unmatched junction bases: 6. Germline V gene data show CDR1 as SGHVS and CDR2 as FQNEAQ. The length of the CDR3 is 15 residues. CDR3 DNA sequence: TGTGCCAGCAGCTGGGGACTAGTGGGTTACAATGAGCAGTTCTTC. As protein: CASSWGLVGYNEQFF.

The sample holds a few counts of this clonotype. The chain couples TRBV6-1 to TRBJ2-6, with 9 nucleotides matching TRBD1. This CDR3 is built from 22 residues. J was trimmed by 2 bases and V by 2 bases; bases with no gene match: 19. Per the germline V gene, CDR1 is MNHNS and CDR2 is SASEGT. The CDR3 is CASSEPLYRKDRGKAGANVLTF. For the CDR3, the DNA is TGTGCCAGCAGTGAACCCCTTTATCGAAAGGACAGGGGTAAAGCTGGGGCCAACGTCCTGACTTTC.

This clonotype was seen repeatedly, ten times or more. The rearrangement links TRBV20-1 to TRBJ2-7, with 13 bases fitting TRBD2. The CDR3 totals 13 residues. Looked up from germline, CDR1 is DFQATT and CDR2 is SNEGSKA (reference sequence). Losses at the gene ends were 6 bases for V and 6 bases for J; bases not matched to a gene: 5. CDR3 bases: TGCAGTGCAGAGACTAGCGGGAGGAGCGAGCAGTACTTC. Residues: CSAETSGRSEQYF.

This clonotype was found many times. The chain couples TRBV2 to TRBJ2-5; 10 positions agree with TRBD2. Unmatched junction bases numbered 3, after V lost 4 bases and J lost 1 base. From germline, CDR1 is SNHLY and CDR2 FYNNEI. CDR3 length: 15 amino acids. DNA for the CDR3: TGTGCCAGCAGTGGAGCGGGGGGGCCCCAAGAGACCCAGTACTTC. Protein sequence: CASSGAGGPQETQYF.

The chain uses TRBV6-1 and TRBJ2-6; D is unresolved. The V end was cut by 6 bases, the J end by 0 bases, with 12 bases between. The CDR3 runs 16 residues. Germline V gives CDR1 MNHNS, CDR2 SASEGT. The CDR3 bases are TGTGCCAGCAGGATTCCCTTGCCCTCTGGGGCCAACGTCCTGACTTTC. Amino acids: CASRIPLPSGANVLTF.

This clonotype appeared many times. The chain recombines TRBV28 with TRBJ2-4; 9 bases match TRBD2. From germline, CDR1 is MDHEN and CDR2 SYDVKM. The CDR3 is made up of 15 amino acids. J was trimmed by 0 bases and V by 4 bases; bases with no gene match: 1. The CDR3 is CASSSAGGAKNIQYF. DNA of the CDR3: TGTGCCAGCAGTTCAGCGGGAGGAGCCAAAAACATTCAGTACTTC.

In the case of this clonotype: Possible read error: a much larger clone is one base away. The chain joins TRBV7-2 to TRBJ1-4; a weak D match, TRBD1 (5 bases). The CDR3 is 14 amino acids. Germline V gene sequence: CDR1 SGHTA, CDR2 FQGNSA. CDR3 amino acids: CASSRTSTNEKPFF. The CDR3 nucleotides read TGTGCCAGCAGCCGGACAAGTACTAATGAAAAACCGTTTTTT.

This clonotype turned up a few times. The chain combines TRBV7-3 with TRBJ2-2; 9 nucleotides align to TRBD1. V shed 5 bases and J 4 bases; nucleotides not matched to a gene: 5. Germline loops: CDR1 SGHTA, CDR2 FQGTGA. The CDR3 sequence is 15 residues long. The CDR3 protein is CASSIGTGSTGELFF. CDR3 in DNA: TGTGCCAGCAGCATAGGGACAGGGAGCACCGGGGAGCTGTTTTTT.

This clonotype came up a few times. The rearrangement joins TRBV7-9 to TRBJ2-3, with 13 bases matching TRBD2. After removal of 3 bases from V and 1 base from J, the junction contained 1 base not matched to a gene. Germline CDR1 reads SEHNR; CDR2 reads FQNEAQ (reference sequence). The CDR3 contains 16 residues. Written as DNA, the CDR3 is TGTGCCAGCAGCTTTGGACTAGCGGGGGGCACAGATACGCAGTATTTT. Encoded protein: CASSFGLAGGTDTQYF.

In regard to this clonotype: A read error may be the cause here, since a much bigger clone is one base away. This chain uses TRBV20-1 with TRBJ1-5, with 8 nucleotides matching TRBD2. The end of the DNA aligns better with TRBJ2-3, so the J call may be wrong. The germline CDR1 and CDR2 sequences are DFQATT and SNEGSKA (reference sequence). The CDR3 has 15 amino acids. As DNA, the CDR3 is TGCAGTGCTAGTACCCCACGGGGGGGAAATCAGCCCCAGTATTTT. This gives the protein CSASTPRGGNQPQYF.

The gene calls are TRBV12-3 or TRBV12-4 and TRBJ1-3; D possibly corresponds to TRBD1 (5 bases). The V and J ends lost 5 bases and 7 bases respectively, with 18 bases between them. The CDR3 is made up of 15 amino acids. The chain's CDR3 is CASSLGRGASNTIYF. The CDR3 DNA follows: TGTGCCAGCAGTCTGGGAAGGGGCGCCTCCAACACCATATATTTT.

The chain recombines TRBV4-1 with TRBJ1-4; D is ambiguous. V lost 1 base, J lost 4 bases, and 10 bases lay in between. CDR1 and CDR2 from the germline V gene are MGHRA and YSYEKL. The CDR3 loop spans 15 amino acids. In DNA form, the CDR3 reads TGCGCCAGCAGCCAAGGGTCGGGGATTAATGAAAAACTGTTTTTT. This codes for CASSQGSGINEKLFF.

This clonotype was observed many times. The gene calls are TRBV12-3 or TRBV12-4 and TRBJ1-2; D gene uncertain. V dropped 6 bases and J dropped 4 bases, with 9 bases sitting between them. CDR3 size: 12 residues. CDR3 sequence reads: CASSRGPYGYTF. The DNA for the CDR3 is TGTGCCAGCAGCCGAGGGCCCTATGGCTACACCTTC.

CDR3 coding DNA: TGTGCCAGCAGGGACTGGGACAGAGATAATTCACCCCTCCACTTT. Amino acid sequence: CASRDWDRDNSPLHF. V is TRBV6-1 and J is TRBJ1-6, with 7 bases that match TRBD1. Germline CDR1 is MNHNS and CDR2 is SASEGT. V lost 6 bases, J lost 5 bases, and 7 bases stayed unmatched. CDR3 size: 15 residues.

A few counts support this clonotype. The chain employs TRBV18 and TRBJ1-3; 9 nucleotides line up with TRBD1. J was trimmed by 3 bases and V by 1 base; bases with no gene match: 10. Germline CDR1 and CDR2: KGHSH and LQKENI. This CDR3 comprises 18 residues. The CDR3, as DNA: TGTGCCAGCTCACCACTGCGAGCCGGACAGGGGCTTGGAAACACCATATATTTT. It codes for CASSPLRAGQGLGNTIYF. Full variable domain (missing parts from reference TRBV18 and TRBJ1-3): NAGVMQNPRHLVRRRGQEARLRCSPMKGHSHVYWYRQLPEEGLKFMVYLQKENIIDESGMPKERFSAEFPKEGPSILRIQQVVRGDSAAYFCASSPLRAGQGLGNTIYFGEGSWLTVV.

The rearrangement uses TRBV12-3 or TRBV12-4 and TRBJ2-2; 14 bases fit TRBD2. After removal of 3 bases from V and 7 bases from J, the junction contained 4 bases not matched to a gene. The CDR3 has 16 residues. The CDR3 nucleotides read TGTGCCAGCAGTTTTGGACTAGCGGGGGGTGACGGGGAGCTGTTTTTT. Translated: CASSFGLAGGDGELFF.

This clonotype was seen repeatedly, ten times or more. The rearrangement links TRBV6-1 to TRBJ1-5; 7 nucleotides match TRBD1. This CDR3 has 14 residues. CDR1 and CDR2 (germline): MNHNS, SASEGT. Trimming cost V 4 bases and J 4 bases; bases outside gene matches: 4. CDR3 in amino acids: CASSVSGGNQPQHF. In nucleotides, the CDR3 is TGTGCCAGCAGTGTGTCAGGGGGGAATCAGCCCCAGCATTTT.